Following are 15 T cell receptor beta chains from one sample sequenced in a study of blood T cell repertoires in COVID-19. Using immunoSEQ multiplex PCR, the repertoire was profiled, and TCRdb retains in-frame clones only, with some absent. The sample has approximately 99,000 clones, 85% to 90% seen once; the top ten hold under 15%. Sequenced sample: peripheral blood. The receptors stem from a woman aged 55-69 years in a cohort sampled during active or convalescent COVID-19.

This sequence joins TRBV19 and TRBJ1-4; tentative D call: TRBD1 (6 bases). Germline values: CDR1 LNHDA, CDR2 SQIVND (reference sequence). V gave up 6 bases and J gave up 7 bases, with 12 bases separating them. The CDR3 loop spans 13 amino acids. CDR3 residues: CASRVQGVEKLFF. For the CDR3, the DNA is TGTGCCAGTAGAGTACAGGGTGTTGAAAAACTGTTTTTT.

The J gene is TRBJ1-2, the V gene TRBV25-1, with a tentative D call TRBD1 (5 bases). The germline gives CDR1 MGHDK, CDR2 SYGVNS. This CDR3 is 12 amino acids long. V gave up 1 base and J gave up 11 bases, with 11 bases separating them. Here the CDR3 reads CASSESGHLYTF. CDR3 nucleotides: TGTGCCAGCAGTGAATCCGGACACCTATACACCTTC.

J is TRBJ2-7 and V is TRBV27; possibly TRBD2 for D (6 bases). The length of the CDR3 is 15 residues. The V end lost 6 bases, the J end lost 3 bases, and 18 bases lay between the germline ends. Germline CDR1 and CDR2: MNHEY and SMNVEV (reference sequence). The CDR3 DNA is TGTGCCAGCAGATTGTACCAGGGAGGCCTCTACGAGCAGTACTTC. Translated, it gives CASRLYQGGLYEQYF.

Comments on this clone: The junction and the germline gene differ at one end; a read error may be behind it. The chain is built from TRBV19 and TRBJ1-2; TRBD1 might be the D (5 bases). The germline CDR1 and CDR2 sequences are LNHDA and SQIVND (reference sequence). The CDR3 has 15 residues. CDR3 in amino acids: CASRIEFRANYGYTF. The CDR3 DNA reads TGTGCCAGTAGGATAGAATTCAGGGCTAACTATGGCTACACCTTC. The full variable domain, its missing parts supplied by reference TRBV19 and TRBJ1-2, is DGGITQSPKYLFRKEGQNVTLSCEQNLNHDAMYWYRQDPGQGLRLIYYSQIVNDFQKGDIAEGYSVSREKKESFPLTVTSAQKNPTAFYLCASRIEFRANYGYTFGSGTRLTVV.

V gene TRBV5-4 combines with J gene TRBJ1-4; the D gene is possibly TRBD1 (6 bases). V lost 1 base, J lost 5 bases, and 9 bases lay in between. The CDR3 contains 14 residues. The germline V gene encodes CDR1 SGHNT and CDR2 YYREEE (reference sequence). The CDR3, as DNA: TGTGCCAGCAGCTTGTCAGGGGTCAATGAAAAACTGTTTTTT. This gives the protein CASSLSGVNEKLFF.

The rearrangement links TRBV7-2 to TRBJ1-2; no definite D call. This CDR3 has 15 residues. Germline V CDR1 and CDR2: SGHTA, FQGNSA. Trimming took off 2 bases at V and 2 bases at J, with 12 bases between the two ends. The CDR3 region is CASSLPRAVNYGYTF. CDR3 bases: TGTGCCAGCAGCTTACCGAGGGCGGTGAACTATGGCTACACCTTC. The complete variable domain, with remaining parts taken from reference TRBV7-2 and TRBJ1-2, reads GAGVSQSPSNKVTEKGKDVELRCDPISGHTALYWYRQSLGQGLEFLIYFQGNSAPDKSGLPSDRFSAERTGGSVSTLTIQRTQQEDSAVYLCASSLPRAVNYGYTFGSGTRLTVV.

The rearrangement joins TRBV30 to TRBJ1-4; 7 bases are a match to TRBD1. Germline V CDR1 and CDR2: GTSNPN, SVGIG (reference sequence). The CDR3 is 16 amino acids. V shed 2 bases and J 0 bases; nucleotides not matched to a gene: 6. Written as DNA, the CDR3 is TGTGCCTGGAGTCCCAGGGGGGCGGCAACTAATGAAAAACTGTTTTTT. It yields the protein CAWSPRGAATNEKLFF.

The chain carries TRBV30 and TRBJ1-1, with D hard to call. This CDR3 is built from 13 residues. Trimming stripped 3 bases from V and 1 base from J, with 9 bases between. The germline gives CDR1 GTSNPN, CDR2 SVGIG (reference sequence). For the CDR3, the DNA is TGTGCCTGGAGCCGTACTCGGAACACTGAAGCTTTCTTT. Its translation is CAWSRTRNTEAFF. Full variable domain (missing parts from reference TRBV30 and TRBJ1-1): SQTIHQWPATLVQPVGSPLSLECTVEGTSNPNLYWYRQAAGRGLQLLFYSVGIGQISSEVPQNLSASRPQDRQFILSSKKLLLSDSGFYLCAWSRTRNTEAFFGQGTRLTVV.

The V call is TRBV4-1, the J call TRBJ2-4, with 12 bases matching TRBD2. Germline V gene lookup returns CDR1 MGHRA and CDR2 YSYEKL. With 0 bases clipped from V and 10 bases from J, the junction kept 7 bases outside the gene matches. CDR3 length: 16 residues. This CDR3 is CASSQDWTSGVLIQYF. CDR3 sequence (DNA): TGCGCCAGCAGCCAAGATTGGACTAGCGGGGTCCTTATTCAGTACTTC.

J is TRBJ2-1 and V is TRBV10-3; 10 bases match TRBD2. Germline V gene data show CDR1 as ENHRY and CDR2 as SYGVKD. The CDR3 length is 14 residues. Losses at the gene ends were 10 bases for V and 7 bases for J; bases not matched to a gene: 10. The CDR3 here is CATISGGAGNEQFF. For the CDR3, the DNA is TGTGCCACCATCAGCGGGGGGGCGGGAAATGAGCAGTTCTTC.

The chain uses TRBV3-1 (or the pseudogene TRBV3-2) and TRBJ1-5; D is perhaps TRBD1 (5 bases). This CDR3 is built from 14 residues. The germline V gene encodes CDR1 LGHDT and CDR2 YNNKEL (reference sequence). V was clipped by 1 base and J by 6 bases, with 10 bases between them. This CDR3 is CASSQGGRAQPQHF. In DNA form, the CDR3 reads TGTGCCAGCAGCCAAGGGGGCAGGGCTCAGCCCCAGCATTTT.

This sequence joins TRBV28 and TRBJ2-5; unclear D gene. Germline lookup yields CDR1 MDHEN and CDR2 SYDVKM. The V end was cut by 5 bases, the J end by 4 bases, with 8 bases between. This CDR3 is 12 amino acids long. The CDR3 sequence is CASSILSETQYF. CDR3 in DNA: TGTGCCAGCAGTATCCTCTCAGAGACCCAGTACTTC.

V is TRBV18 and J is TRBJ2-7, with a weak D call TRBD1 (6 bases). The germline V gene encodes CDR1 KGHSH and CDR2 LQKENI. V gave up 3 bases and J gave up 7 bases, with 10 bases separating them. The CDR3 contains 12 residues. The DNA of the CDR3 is TGTGCCAGCTCACCCGGGACAATAGAGCAGTACTTC. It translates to CASSPGTIEQYF.

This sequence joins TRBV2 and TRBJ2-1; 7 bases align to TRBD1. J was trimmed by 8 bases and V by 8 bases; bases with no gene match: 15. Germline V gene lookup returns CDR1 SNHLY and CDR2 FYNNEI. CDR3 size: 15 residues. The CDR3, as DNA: TGTGCCAGCCCGGTGCCGAGACAGGGAAGCTATGAGCAGTTCTTC. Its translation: CASPVPRQGSYEQFF.

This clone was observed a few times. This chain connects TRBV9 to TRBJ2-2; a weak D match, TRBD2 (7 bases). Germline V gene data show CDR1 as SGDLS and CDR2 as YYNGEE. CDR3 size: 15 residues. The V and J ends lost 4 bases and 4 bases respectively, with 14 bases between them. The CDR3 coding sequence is TGTGCCAGCAGCCCCCGGGGGGCGGCCACCGGGGAGCTGTTTTTT. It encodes CASSPRGAATGELFF.